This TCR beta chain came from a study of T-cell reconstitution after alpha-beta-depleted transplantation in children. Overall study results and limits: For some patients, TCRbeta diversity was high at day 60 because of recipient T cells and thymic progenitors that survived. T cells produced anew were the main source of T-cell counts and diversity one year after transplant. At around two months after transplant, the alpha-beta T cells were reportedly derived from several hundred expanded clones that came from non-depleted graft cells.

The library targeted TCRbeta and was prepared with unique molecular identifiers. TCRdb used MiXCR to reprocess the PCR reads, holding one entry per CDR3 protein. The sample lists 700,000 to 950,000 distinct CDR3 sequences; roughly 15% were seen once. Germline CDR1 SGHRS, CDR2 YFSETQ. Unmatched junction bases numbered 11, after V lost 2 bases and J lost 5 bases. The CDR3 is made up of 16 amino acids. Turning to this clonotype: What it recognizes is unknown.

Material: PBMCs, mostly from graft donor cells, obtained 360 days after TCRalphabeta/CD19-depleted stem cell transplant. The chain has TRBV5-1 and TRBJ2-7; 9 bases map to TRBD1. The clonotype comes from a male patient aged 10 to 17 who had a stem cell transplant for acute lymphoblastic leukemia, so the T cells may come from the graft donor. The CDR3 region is CASSFGTGWKEDEQYF. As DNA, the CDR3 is TGCGCCAGCAGCTTCGGGACAGGGTGGAAGGAAGACGAGCAGTACTTC.